A few counts support the clone carrying this T cell receptor gamma chain. What it binds is unknown. The mismatch at residue 12 between this DNA's translation and the TCRdb protein of a much larger clone likely reflects a read error; the protein shown is translated from the DNA. Both TRG and TRD chains were sequenced from each sorted sample. TCRdb reprocessed the multiplex PCR reads using CATT. The top ten hold 15% to 20% of the sample, which has 25,000 to 35,000 gamma-chain clones, around 1.4% seen once. The sample is drawn from a study of γδ T cells in repeated Plasmodium falciparum infection. Study-wide background: Samples were taken at baseline, before some infections, and 21 days after each. Broader study findings: Over time and infection, Vgamma9/Vdelta2+ repertoires remained highly stable and polyclonal. Vdelta2-negative gammadelta repertoires appeared less diverse and less shared in Malian than Australian children.

Gammadelta T cells were flow-sorted from PBMC into Vgamma9/Vdelta2+ and Vdelta2-negative populations for bulk analysis. In germline, CDR1 is EGSTGY, CDR2 YDSYTSSV. This CDR3 comprises 14 residues. J gene calling gave no result, while the V gene is TRGV4. The sample was gamma-delta T cells from blood. This clonotype originated in a pool of human donors (malaria-infected and uninfected, not separated). The CDR3 nucleotides are TGTGCCACCTGGGATGAACAGGATTATTATAAGAGACTCTTT. This encodes CATWDEQDYYKRLF.